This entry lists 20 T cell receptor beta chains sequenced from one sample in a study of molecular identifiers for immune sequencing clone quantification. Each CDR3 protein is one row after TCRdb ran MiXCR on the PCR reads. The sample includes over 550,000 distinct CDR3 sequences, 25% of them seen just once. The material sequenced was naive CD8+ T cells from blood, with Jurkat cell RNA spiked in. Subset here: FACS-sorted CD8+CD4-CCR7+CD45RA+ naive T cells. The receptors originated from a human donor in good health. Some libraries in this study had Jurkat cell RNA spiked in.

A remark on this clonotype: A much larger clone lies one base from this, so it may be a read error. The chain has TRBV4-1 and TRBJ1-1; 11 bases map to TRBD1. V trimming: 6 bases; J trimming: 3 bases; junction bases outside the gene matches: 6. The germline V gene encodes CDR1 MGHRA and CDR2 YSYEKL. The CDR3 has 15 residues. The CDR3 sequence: CASRRDRGSDTEAFF. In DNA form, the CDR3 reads TGCGCCAGCAGGCGGGACAGGGGGTCGGACACTGAAGCTTTCTTT.

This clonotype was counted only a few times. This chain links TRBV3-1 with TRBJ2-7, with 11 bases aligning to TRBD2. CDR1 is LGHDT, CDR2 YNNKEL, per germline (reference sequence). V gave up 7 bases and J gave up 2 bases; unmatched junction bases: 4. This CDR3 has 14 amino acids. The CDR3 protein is CASKFSGRAYEQYF. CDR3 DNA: TGTGCCAGCAAGTTTAGCGGGAGGGCCTACGAGCAGTACTTC.

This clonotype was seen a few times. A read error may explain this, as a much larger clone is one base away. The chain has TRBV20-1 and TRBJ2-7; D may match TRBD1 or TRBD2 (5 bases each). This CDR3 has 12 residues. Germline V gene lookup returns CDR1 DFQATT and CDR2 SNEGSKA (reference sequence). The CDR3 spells CSAGDGGYEQYF. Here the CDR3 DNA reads TGCAGTGCTGGAGATGGGGGCTACGAGCAGTACTTC.

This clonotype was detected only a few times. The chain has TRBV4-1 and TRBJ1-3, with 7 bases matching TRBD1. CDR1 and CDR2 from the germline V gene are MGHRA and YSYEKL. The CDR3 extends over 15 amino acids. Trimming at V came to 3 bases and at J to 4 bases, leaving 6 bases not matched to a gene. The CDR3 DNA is TGCGCCAGCAGCCAGGGGCAGGGGGAAGGAAACACCATATATTTT. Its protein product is CASSQGQGEGNTIYF.

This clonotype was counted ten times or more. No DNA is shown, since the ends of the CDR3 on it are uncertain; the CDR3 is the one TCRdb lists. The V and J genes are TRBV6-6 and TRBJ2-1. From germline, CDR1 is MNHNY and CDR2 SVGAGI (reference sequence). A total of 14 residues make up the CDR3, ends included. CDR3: CASSSSDGYNEQFF.

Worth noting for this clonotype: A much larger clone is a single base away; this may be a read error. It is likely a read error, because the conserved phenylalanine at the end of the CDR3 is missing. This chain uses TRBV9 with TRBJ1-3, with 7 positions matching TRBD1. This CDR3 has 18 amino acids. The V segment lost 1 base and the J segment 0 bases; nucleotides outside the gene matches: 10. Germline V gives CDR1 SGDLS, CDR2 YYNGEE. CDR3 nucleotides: TGTGCCAGCAGCGTAAGGGGGCCAGGGACGAGCTCTGGAAACACCATATATTCT. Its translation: CASSVRGPGTSSGNTIYS.

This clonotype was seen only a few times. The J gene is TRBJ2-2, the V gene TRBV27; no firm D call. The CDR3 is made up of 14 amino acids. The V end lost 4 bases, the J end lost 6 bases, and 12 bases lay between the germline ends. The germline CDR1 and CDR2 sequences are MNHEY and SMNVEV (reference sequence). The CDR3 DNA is TGTGCCAGCAGTTCTTTGGTGCTGTCCGGGGAGCTGTTTTTT. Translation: CASSSLVLSGELFF.

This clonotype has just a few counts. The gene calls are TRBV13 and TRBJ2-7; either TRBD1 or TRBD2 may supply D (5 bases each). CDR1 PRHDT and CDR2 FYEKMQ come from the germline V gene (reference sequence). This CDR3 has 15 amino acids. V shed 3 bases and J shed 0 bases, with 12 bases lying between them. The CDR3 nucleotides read TGTGCCAGCAGCTTCAGGGAGAGAAGCTCCTACGAGCAGTACTTC. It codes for CASSFRERSSYEQYF.

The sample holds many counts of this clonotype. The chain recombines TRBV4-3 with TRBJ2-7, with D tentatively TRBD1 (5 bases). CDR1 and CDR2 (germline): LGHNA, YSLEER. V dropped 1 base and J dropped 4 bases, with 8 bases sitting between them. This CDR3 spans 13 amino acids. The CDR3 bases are TGCGCCAGCAGCCAAGGCAGGGCGTACGAGCAGTACTTC. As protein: CASSQGRAYEQYF.

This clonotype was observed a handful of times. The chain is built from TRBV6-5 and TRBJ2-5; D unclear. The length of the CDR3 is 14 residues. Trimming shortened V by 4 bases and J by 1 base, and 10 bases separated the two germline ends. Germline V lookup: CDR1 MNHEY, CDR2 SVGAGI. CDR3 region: CASSSDMAQETQYF. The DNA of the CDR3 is TGTGCCAGCAGTTCCGACATGGCCCAAGAGACCCAGTACTTC.

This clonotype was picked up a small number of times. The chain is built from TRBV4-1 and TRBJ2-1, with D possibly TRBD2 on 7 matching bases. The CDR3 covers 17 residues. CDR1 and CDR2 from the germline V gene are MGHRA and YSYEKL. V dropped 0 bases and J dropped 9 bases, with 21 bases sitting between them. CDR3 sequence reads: CASSQDPARGLTAEQFF. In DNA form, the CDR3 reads TGCGCCAGCAGCCAAGATCCGGCCAGGGGACTAACTGCTGAGCAGTTCTTC.

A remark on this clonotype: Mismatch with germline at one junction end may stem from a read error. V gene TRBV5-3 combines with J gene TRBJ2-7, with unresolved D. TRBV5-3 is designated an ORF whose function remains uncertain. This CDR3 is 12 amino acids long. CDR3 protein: CASSLNTYEQYF. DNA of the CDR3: TGTGCCAGCAGCTTGAATACCTACGAGCAGTACTTC.

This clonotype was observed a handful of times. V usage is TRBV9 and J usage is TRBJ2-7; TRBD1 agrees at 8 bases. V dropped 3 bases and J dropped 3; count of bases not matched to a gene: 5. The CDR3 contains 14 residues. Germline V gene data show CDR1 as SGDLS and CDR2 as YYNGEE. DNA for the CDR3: TGTGCCAGCAGCGAGACAGGGGATAGCTACGAGCAGTACTTC. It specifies CASSETGDSYEQYF.

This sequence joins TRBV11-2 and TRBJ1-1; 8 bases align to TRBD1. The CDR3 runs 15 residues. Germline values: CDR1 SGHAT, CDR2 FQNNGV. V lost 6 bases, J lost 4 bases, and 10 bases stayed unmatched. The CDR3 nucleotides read TGTGCCAGCAGTTGGGGACGACAGGGGCGCACTGAAGCTTTCTTT. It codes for CASSWGRQGRTEAFF. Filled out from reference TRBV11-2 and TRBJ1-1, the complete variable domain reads EAGVAQSPRYKIIEKRQSVAFWCNPISGHATLYWYQQILGQGPKLLIQFQNNGVVDDSQLPKDRFSAERLKGVDSTLKIQPAKLEDSAVYLCASSWGRQGRTEAFFGQGTRLTVV.

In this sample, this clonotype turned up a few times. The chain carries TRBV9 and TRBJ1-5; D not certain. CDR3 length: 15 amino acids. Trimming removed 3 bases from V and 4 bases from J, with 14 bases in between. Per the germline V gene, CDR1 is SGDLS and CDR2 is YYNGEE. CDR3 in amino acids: CASSEYPGPNQPQHF. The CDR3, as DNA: TGTGCCAGCAGCGAATATCCGGGCCCTAATCAGCCCCAGCATTTT.

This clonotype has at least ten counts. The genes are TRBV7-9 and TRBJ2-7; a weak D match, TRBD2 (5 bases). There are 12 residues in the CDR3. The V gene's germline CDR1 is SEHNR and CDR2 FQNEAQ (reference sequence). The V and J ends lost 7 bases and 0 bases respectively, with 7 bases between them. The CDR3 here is CASIGDSYEQYF. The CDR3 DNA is TGTGCCAGCATCGGGGACTCCTACGAGCAGTACTTC.

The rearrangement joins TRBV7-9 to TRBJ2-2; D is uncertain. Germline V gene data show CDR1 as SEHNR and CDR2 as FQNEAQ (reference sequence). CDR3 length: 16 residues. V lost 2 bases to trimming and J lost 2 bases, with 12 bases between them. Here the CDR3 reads CASSLRSDVNTGELFF. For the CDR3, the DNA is TGTGCCAGCAGCTTAAGATCCGACGTTAACACCGGGGAGCTGTTTTTT.

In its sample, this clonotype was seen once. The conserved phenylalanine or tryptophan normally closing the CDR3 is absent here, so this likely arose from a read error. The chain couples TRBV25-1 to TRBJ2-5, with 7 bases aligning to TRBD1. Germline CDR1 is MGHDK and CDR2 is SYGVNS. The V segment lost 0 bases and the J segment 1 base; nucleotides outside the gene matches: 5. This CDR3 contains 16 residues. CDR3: CASSEYGTVSQETQYL. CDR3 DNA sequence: TGTGCCAGCAGTGAATATGGGACAGTCAGCCAAGAGACCCAGTACCTC.

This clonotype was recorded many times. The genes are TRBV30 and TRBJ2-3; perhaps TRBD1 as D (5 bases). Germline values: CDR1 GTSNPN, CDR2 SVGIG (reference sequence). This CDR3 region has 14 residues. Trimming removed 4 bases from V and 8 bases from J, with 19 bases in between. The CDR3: CAWMYRTTTPTQYF. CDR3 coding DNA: TGTGCCTGGATGTACAGGACCACGACCCCTACGCAGTATTTT.

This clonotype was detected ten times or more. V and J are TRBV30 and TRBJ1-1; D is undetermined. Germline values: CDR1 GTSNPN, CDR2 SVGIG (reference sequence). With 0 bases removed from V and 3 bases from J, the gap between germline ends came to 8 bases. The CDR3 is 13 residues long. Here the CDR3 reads CAWSVRGDTEAFF. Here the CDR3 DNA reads TGTGCCTGGAGTGTACGTGGTGACACTGAAGCTTTCTTT.